This T cell receptor (beta chain) was obtained from a study of blood T cell repertoires in COVID-19. Participants were placed into cohorts based on the clinical history they reported. Germline lookup yields CDR1 SGHRS and CDR2 YFSETQ. Trimming cost V 0 bases and J 4 bases; bases outside gene matches: 2. The CDR3 is made up of 14 amino acids. This clone was detected only once. The method was immunoSEQ multiplex PCR; TCRdb's version includes in-frame clones alone and lacks a portion of them. The sample shows 320,000 or so clones, 75% to 90% of them seen only once. The chain carries TRBV5-1 and TRBJ2-7, with 9 bases fitting TRBD1. The material sequenced was PBMCs or T cells enriched from blood (not recorded which). This TCR was sampled from a woman aged 25-40 years who had been exposed to COVID-19. CDR3 DNA sequence: TGCGCCAGCAGCTTGGCGACAGGGGGTTACGAGCAGTACTTC. It translates to CASSLATGGYEQYF.